These 4 T cell receptor beta chains share one sample of origin, sequenced in a study of blood T cells in healthy people across ages. A second PCR, run for about 7 to 11 cycles, used a sample-barcoded 5' primer plus a J-beta primer mix. MiXCR was run by TCRdb on the 5' RACE reads, yielding one entry per CDR3 protein. The table shows 1.5 million or so distinct CDR3 sequences, with roughly 45% occurring only once. Sequences were obtained from blood. The receptors here all came from a woman aged 18 to 35 in good health.

The genes are TRBV7-2 and TRBJ1-2; perhaps TRBD1 as D (6 bases). CDR3 length: 15 amino acids. Germline V gives CDR1 SGHTA, CDR2 FQGNSA. The V and J ends lost 2 bases and 6 bases respectively, with 16 bases between them. The CDR3 is CASSLSTLGGDGYTF. The CDR3 nucleotides read TGTGCCAGCAGCTTATCGACCCTGGGGGGCGATGGCTACACCTTC.

The chain couples TRBV10-3 to TRBJ2-2; 8 bases match TRBD1. The CDR3 consists of 14 residues. Germline loops: CDR1 ENHRY, CDR2 SYGVKD. Germline trimming cut 11 bases from V and 1 base from J; bases unmatched to any gene: 6. The CDR3 DNA is TGTGCCGCCAAAGGACAGGGGAACACCGGGGAGCTGTTTTTT. Protein sequence: CAAKGQGNTGELFF.

This clonotype was observed a few times. This rearrangement joins TRBV6-6 to TRBJ2-1, with 7 bases matching TRBD1. V was pared by 5 bases and J by 6 bases, with 4 bases of the junction left unmatched. This CDR3 is 13 amino acids long. Germline V gene sequence: CDR1 MNHNY, CDR2 SVGAGI (reference sequence). The CDR3 region is CASSLRDSNEQFF. The CDR3 coding sequence is TGTGCCAGCAGTCTTCGGGACAGCAATGAGCAGTTCTTC.

The chain uses TRBV3-1 and TRBJ2-1; 12 bases align to TRBD2. The length of the CDR3 is 15 residues. Germline V gene data show CDR1 as LGHDT and CDR2 as YNNKEL (reference sequence). The V and J ends lost 1 base and 8 bases, in that order; junction bases with no gene match: 3. The CDR3 loop reads CASSQVRLAGDEQFF. CDR3 in DNA: TGTGCCAGCAGCCAAGTCAGACTAGCGGGAGATGAGCAGTTCTTC.